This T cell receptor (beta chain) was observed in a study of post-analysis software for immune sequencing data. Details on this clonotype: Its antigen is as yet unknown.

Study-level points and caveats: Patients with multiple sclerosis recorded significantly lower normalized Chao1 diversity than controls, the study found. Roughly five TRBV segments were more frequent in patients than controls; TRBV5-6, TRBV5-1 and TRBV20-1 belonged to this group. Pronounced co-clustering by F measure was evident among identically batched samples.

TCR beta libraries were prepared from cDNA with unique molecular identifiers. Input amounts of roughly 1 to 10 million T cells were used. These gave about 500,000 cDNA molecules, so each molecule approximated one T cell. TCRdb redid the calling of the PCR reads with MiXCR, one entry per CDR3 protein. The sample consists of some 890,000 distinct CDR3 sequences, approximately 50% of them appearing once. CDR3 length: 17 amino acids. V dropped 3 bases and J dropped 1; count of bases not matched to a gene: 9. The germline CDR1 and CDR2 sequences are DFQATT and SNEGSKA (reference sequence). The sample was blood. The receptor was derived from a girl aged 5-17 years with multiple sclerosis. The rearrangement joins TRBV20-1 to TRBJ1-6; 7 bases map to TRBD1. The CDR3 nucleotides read TGCAGTGCTAGGGAAACCGACAGGGCGTCCTATAATTCACCCCTCCACTTT. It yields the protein CSARETDRASYNSPLHF.